A selection of T cell receptor beta chains follows, all from one sample in a study of shared clonotypes between healthy human individuals. Assay: immunoSEQ multiplex PCR; the TCRdb copy retains only in-frame clones and omits some. In the table there are some 2,100,000 clones, roughly 91% of which are singletons. The sequencing input was naive CD8+ T cells from PBMCs. These receptors were taken from a young man in good health. Some clones in this sample may be carry-over from other donors' samples. Both conserved end residues are part of each CDR3.

CDR3 protein: CASSPTPRNYGYTF; CDR3 length: 14; V gene: TRBV5-1; J gene: TRBJ1-2
CDR3 protein: CASSQVVAGELFF; CDR3 length: 13; V gene: TRBV4-1; J gene: TRBJ2-2
CDR3 protein: CASSLFHPRGRARDHEQYF; CDR3 length: 19; V gene: TRBV27; J gene: TRBJ2-7
CDR3 protein: CASSPRNTGELFF; CDR3 length: 13; V gene: TRBV27; J gene: TRBJ2-2
CDR3 protein: CASSQDSEGRGRYNEQFF; CDR3 length: 18; V gene: TRBV4-1; J gene: TRBJ2-1
CDR3 protein: CASGEGLNEKLFF; CDR3 length: 13; V gene: TRBV28; J gene: TRBJ1-4
CDR3 protein: CASSGDSQNTGELFF; CDR3 length: 15; V gene: TRBV9; J gene: TRBJ2-2
CDR3 protein: CASSWDIMTDTQYF; CDR3 length: 14; V gene: TRBV11-2; J gene: TRBJ2-3
CDR3 protein: CASSRSDRGNQPQHF; CDR3 length: 15; V gene: TRBV7-9; J gene: TRBJ1-5
CDR3 protein: CAVGGQGISYEQYF; CDR3 length: 14; V gene: TRBV10-3; J gene: TRBJ2-7
CDR3 protein: CASSVGDGYTF; CDR3 length: 11; V gene: TRBV9; J gene: TRBJ1-2
CDR3 protein: CASSHDTGGYEQYF; CDR3 length: 14; V gene: TRBV4-1; J gene: TRBJ2-7
CDR3 protein: CASIAGGTYEQYF; CDR3 length: 13; V gene: TRBV28; J gene: TRBJ2-7
CDR3 protein: CAISESGDTGELFF; CDR3 length: 14; V gene: TRBV10-3; J gene: TRBJ2-2
CDR3 protein: CASSQGRGRSGNTIYF; CDR3 length: 16; V gene: TRBV4-1; J gene: TRBJ1-3
CDR3 protein: CASSPAAVKGNTIYF; CDR3 length: 15; V gene: TRBV27; J gene: TRBJ1-3
CDR3 protein: CASSKSRRADQILYEQYF; CDR3 length: 18; V gene: TRBV21-1; J gene: TRBJ2-7
CDR3 protein: CASSPTWGRGTEAFF; CDR3 length: 15; V gene: TRBV5-1; J gene: TRBJ1-1
CDR3 protein: CAWGIGGSNQPQHF; CDR3 length: 14; V gene: TRBV30; J gene: TRBJ1-5
CDR3 protein: CASQDSTYTDTQYF; CDR3 length: 14; V gene: TRBV7-9; J gene: TRBJ2-3
CDR3 protein: CAALWGETQYF; CDR3 length: 11; V gene: TRBV10-2; J gene: TRBJ2-5
CDR3 protein: CASSSAGTPSEQYF; CDR3 length: 14; V gene: TRBV13; J gene: TRBJ2-7
CDR3 protein: CASSDRAGSNQPQHF; CDR3 length: 15; V gene: TRBV27; J gene: TRBJ1-5
CDR3 protein: CASSDSGHTGELFF; CDR3 length: 14; V gene: TRBV6-4; J gene: TRBJ2-2
CDR3 protein: CASSQGLGSGANVLTF; CDR3 length: 16; V gene: TRBV4-3; J gene: TRBJ2-6